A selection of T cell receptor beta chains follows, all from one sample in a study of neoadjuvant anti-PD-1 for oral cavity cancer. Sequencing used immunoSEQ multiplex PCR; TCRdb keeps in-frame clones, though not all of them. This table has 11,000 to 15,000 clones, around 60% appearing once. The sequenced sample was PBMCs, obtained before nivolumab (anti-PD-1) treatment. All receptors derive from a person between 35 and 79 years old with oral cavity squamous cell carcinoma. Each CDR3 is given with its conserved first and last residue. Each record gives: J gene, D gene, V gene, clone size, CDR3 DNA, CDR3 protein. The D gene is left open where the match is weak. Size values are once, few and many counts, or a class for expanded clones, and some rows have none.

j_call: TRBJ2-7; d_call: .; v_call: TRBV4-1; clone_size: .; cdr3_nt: TGCGCCAGCAGCCAAGTTCACGGGGGCAACGAGCAGTACTTC; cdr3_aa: CASSQVHGGNEQYF
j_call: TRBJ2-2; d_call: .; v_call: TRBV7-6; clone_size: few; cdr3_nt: TGTGCCAGCAGCTTAGGTAACAGTCCGACGAACACCGGGGAGCTGTTTTTT; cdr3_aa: CASSLGNSPTNTGELFF
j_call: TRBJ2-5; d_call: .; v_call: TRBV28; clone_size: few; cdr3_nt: TGTGCCAGCAGTTCCAACTCGGCTGGGGACGAGACCCAGTACTTC; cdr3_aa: CASSSNSAGDETQYF
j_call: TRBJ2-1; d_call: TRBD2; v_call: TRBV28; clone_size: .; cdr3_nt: TGTGCCAGCAGCCGACGTAGCGGGAGGCAAGGTGAGCAGTTCTTC; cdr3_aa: CASSRRSGRQGEQFF
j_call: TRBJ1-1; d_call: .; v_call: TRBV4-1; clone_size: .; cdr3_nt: TGCGCCAGCAGCCAGGTCCTCGGCAGCCCTGAAGCTTTCTTT; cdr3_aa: CASSQVLGSPEAFF
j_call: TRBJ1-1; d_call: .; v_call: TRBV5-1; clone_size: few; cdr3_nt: TGCGCCAGCAGCTGGGTTCACAGATACACTGAAGCTTTCTTT; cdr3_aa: CASSWVHRYTEAFF
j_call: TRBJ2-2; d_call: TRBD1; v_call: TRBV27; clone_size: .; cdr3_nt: TGTGCCAGCAAGTGGACAGGGGGCGGAGGCGGGGAGCTGTTTTTT; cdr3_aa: CASKWTGGGGGELFF
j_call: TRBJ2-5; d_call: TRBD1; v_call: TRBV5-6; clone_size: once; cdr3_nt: TGTGCCAGCAGCCTCCGGACAGGGGGAATACAGACCCAGTACTTC; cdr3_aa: CASSLRTGGIQTQYF
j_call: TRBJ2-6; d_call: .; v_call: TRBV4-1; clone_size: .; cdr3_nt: TGCGCCAGCAGCCAAGCCGGTGGGGGGGCCGGGGCCAACGTCCTGACTTTC; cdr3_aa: CASSQAGGGAGANVLTF
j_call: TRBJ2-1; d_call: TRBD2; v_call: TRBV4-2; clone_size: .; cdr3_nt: TGTGCCAGCAGCAAAGATCCGGGAGGGGGTTCCTACAATGAGCAGTTCTTC; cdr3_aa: CASSKDPGGGSYNEQFF
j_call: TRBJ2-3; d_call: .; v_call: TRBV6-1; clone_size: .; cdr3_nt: TGTGCCAGCAGTGTCCGACTGGCGACTAGCACAGATACGCAGTATTTT; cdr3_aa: CASSVRLATSTDTQYF
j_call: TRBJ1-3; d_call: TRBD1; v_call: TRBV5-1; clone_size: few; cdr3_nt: TGCGCCAGCAGCTTACAGGGGGTTTACTCTGGAAACACCATATATTTT; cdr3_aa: CASSLQGVYSGNTIYF
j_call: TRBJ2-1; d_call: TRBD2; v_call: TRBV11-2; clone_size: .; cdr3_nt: TGTGCCAGCAGCTTAGGAGGCCTAGCGGGGGGAATCTCCTACAATGAGCAGTTCTTC; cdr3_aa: CASSLGGLAGGISYNEQFF
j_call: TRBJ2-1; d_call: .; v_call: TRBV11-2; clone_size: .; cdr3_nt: TGTGCCGGAGGCGGGGTAACAGGGAGTTACAATGAGCAGTTCTTC; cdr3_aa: CAGGGVTGSYNEQFF
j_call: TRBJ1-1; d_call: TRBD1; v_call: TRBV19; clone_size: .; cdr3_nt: TGTGCCAGTAGCGTTCGACAGGGCTCATTGAACACTGAAGCTTTCTTT; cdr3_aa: CASSVRQGSLNTEAFF
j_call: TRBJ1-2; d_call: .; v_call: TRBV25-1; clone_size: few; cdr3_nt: TGTGCCAGCAGTGAATACCGGGAAGGCTACACCTTC; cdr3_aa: CASSEYREGYTF